This T cell receptor beta chain was captured by sequencing in a study of CD8+ T cells in alopecia areata. Treatment in this sample: oral pan-JAK inhibitor, 5-10 mg twice daily. With 3 bases removed from V and 0 bases from J, the gap between germline ends came to 12 bases. The CDR3 covers 16 residues. Germline assignment: CDR1 MNHNS and CDR2 SASEGT. Extracted RNA was reverse transcribed into cDNA, the sequencing template. The assay was immunoSEQ multiplex PCR, and TCRdb's table has in-frame clones only and misses some. The table lists about 74,000 clones, 29% of them singletons, with around 14% in the top ten.

The sequencing used CD8+ T cells sorted from blood, collected at week 4, from a patient treated with tofacitinib. The chain uses TRBV6-1 and TRBJ1-5, with a tentative D call TRBD1 (6 bases). The clonotype was recovered from a human donor with alopecia areata. CDR3 bases: TGTGCCAGCAGTGATGATCCAGGGGATAGCAATCAGCCCCAGCATTTT. Translation: CASSDDPGDSNQPQHF.